The 2 T cell receptor beta chains listed next were all sequenced from one sample in a study of beta chain features in type 1 diabetes. The sequenced template was cDNA made from the entire isolated RNA. Produced via immunoSEQ multiplex PCR; TCRdb's table is partial and in-frame only. The sample carries about 360,000 clones, 10% to 15% recorded once. The sample taken for sequencing was naive CD4+ T cells from blood. These receptors came from a man aged 18 to 35 in good health.

This clone showed up just a few times. The J gene is TRBJ2-5, the V gene TRBV7-2, with D possibly being TRBD2 (5 bases). The germline V gene has CDR1 SGHTA and CDR2 FQGNSA. V lost 4 bases and J lost 2, with 11 bases in between. The CDR3 consists of 14 residues. CDR3 in amino acids: CASSWRRGQETQYF. CDR3 nucleotides: TGTGCCAGCAGCTGGCGACGGGGACAAGAGACCCAGTACTTC. The entire variable domain, with the rest obtained from reference TRBV7-2 and TRBJ2-5, is as follows: GAGVSQSPSNKVTEKGKDVELRCDPISGHTALYWYRQSLGQGLEFLIYFQGNSAPDKSGLPSDRFSAERTGGSVSTLTIQRTQQEDSAVYLCASSWRRGQETQYFGPGTRLLVL.

The chain couples TRBV7-9 to TRBJ1-2, with 7 bases identical to TRBD1. Germline assignment: CDR1 SEHNR and CDR2 FQNEAQ (reference sequence). The ends lost 5 bases at V and 6 bases at J; junction bases unmatched: 6. The CDR3 consists of 13 residues. CDR3 sequence (DNA): TGTGCCAGCAGCCCAGGGGGGAACCATGGCTACACCTTC. Translating gives CASSPGGNHGYTF.